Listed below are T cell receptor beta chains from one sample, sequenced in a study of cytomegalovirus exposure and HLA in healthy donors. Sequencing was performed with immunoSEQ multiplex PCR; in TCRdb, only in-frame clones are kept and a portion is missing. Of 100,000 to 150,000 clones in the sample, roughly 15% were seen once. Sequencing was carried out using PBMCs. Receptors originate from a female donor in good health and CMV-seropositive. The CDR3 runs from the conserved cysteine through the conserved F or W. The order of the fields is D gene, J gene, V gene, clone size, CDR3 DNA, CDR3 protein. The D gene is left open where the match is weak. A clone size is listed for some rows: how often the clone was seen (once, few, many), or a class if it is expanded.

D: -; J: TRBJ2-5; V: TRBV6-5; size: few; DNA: TGTGCCAGCAGTTACTCGGTGGGCGGGGCCCAGTACTTC; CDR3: CASSYSVGGAQYF
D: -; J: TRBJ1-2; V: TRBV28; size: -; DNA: TGTGCCAGCAGTTTGGGGGAATGGGAGGGGGGCTACACCTTC; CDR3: CASSLGEWEGGYTF
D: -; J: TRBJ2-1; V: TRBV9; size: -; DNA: TGTGCCAGCAGCGTTAGAACCGGGACAAAACAAGAGCAGTTCTTC; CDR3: CASSVRTGTKQEQFF
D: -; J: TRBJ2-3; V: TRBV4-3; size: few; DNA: TGCGCCAGCAGCCAAGATCCGACCGGGGTAATTTTCACAGATACGCAGTATTTT; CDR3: CASSQDPTGVIFTDTQYF
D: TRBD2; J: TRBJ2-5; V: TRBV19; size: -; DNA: TGTGCCAGTAGTATGGGACTAGCGCAACAAGAGACCCAGTACTTC; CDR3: CASSMGLAQQETQYF
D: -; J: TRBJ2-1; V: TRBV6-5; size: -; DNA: TGTGCCAGCAGTTACGCAGGGGTCGCTGAGCAGTTCTTC; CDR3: CASSYAGVAEQFF
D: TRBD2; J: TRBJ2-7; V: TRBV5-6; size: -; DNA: TGTGCCAGCAGCTCCGCGAGCGGGGGTTTCTACGAGCAGTACTTC; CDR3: CASSSASGGFYEQYF
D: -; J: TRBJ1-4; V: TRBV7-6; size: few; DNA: TGTGCCAGCAGCTTAGATCGGGACATGCCGGATGAAAAACTGTTTTTT; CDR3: CASSLDRDMPDEKLFF
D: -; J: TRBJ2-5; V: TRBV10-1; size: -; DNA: TGCGCCAGCAGCCCAGCGGGCAGCTCAGAAGAGACCCAGTACTTC; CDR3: CASSPAGSSEETQYF
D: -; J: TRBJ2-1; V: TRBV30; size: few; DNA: TGTGCCTGGAGTGTGATGGCGGGGAGACACAATGAGCAGTTCTTC; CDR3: CAWSVMAGRHNEQFF
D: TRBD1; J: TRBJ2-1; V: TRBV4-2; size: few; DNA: TGTGCCAGCAGCCAGCTACTTGACAGGGGATACAATGAGCAGTTCTTC; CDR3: CASSQLLDRGYNEQFF
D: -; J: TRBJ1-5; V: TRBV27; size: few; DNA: TGTGCCAGCACCCCCGGAGGAGCCCATCAGCCCCAGCATTTT; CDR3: CASTPGGAHQPQHF
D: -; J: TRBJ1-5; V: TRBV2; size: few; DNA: TGTGCCAGCAGCGTAGAGGGGGAAGGTCAGCCCCAGCATTTT; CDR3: CASSVEGEGQPQHF
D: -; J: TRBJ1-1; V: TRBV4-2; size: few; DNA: TGTGCCAGCAGCCAAGATCGGGGAGGCAGTCGATTTGAAGCTTTCTTT; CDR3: CASSQDRGGSRFEAFF
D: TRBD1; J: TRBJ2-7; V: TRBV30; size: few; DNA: TGTGCCTGGAGTGCTCGACAGGGTCACTACGAGCAGTACTTC; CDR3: CAWSARQGHYEQYF
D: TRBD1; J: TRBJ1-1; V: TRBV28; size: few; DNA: TGTGCCAGCAGTTGGCCTTCGGACAGGCCCGCTGAAGCTTTCTTT; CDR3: CASSWPSDRPAEAFF
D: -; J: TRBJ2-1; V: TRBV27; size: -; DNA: TGTGCCAGCAGTCACTTCAGGGATGAGCAGTTCTTC; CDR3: CASSHFRDEQFF
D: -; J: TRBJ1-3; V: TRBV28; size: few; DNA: TGTGCCAGCAGTTTGCCAGGTTCTCACACCATATATTTT; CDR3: CASSLPGSHTIYF
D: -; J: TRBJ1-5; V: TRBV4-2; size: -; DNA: TGTGCCAGCAGCCAAGATGGGCCGGGGAACCAGCCCCAGCATTTT; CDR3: CASSQDGPGNQPQHF
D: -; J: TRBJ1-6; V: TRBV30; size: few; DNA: TGTGCCTGGAGTGTCTGGAGGGTGAATTCACCCCTCCACTTT; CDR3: CAWSVWRVNSPLHF
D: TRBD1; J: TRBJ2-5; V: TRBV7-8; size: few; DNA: TGTGCCAGCAGCTTAGGCTGGTGGGACAGGGGAGTATTGGAAGAGACCCAGTACTTC; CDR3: CASSLGWWDRGVLEETQYF
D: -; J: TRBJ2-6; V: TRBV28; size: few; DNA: TGTGCCAGCAAATCCACAGGCTCTGGGGCCAACGTCCTGACTTTC; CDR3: CASKSTGSGANVLTF
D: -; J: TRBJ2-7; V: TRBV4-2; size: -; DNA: TGTGCCAGCAGCCCGATTCAATACCCGGGCAGGGATTCCTACGAGCAGTACTTC; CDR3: CASSPIQYPGRDSYEQYF
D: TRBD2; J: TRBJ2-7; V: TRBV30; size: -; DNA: TGTGCCTGGACCCGAGGGAGGACTAGCGGGCAGACCTACGAGCAGTACTTC; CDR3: CAWTRGRTSGQTYEQYF
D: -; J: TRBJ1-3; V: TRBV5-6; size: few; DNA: TGTGCCAGCAGCCCCCGGGGTCCAGGGGCCGGTGGAAACACCATATATTTT; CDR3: CASSPRGPGAGGNTIYF
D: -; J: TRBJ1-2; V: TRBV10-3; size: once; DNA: TGTGCCATCAGTGAGTCTATAGAGGGAGACTATGGCTACACCTTC; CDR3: CAISESIEGDYGYTF
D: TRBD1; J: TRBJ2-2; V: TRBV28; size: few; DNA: TGTGCCAGCGGTGCGACGGGACAGGGGCCCGGGGAGCTGTTTTTT; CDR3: CASGATGQGPGELFF
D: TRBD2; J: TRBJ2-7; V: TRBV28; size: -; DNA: TGTGCCAGCAGTGCGGGGGTTCTCCCCTACGAGCAGTACTTC; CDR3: CASSAGVLPYEQYF
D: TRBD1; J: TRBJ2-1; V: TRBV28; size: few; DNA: TGTGCCAGCAGTAGGACAGGGGTTAATCTGGGGCTAGTCAATGAGCAGTTCTTC; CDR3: CASSRTGVNLGLVNEQFF
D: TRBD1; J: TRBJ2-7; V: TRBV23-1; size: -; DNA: TGCGCCAGCAGTCCACCACAGGGGGCCTCCTACGAGCAGTACTTC; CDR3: CASSPPQGASYEQYF
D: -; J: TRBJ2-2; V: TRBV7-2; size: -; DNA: TGTGCCAGCAGCCCGACAGGATCCACCGGGGAGCTGTTTTTT; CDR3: CASSPTGSTGELFF
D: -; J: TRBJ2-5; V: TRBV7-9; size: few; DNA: TGTGCCAGCAGCTGGCGAGTGGAGGAGACCCAGTACTTC; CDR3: CASSWRVEETQYF
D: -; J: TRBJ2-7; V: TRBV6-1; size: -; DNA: TGTGCCAGCAGTGAGCAGGCCGGCTCCTACGAGCAGTACTTC; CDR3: CASSEQAGSYEQYF
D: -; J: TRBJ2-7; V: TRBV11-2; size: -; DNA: TGTGCCAGCAGCTTAGGGACTTCCTCAGGCTACGAGCAGTACTTC; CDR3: CASSLGTSSGYEQYF
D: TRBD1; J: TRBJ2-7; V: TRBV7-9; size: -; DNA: TGTGCCAGCAGCTTAGGGGGACAGGGGAGCTACGAGCAGTACTTC; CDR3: CASSLGGQGSYEQYF
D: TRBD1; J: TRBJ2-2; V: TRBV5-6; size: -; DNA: TGTGCCAGCAGCTTGGATTGGCGTGACAGGGCCACCGGGGAGCTGTTTTTT; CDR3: CASSLDWRDRATGELFF
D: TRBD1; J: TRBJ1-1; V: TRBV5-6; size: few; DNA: TGTGCCAGCAGACCTCGACAGGGGCTGACTGAAGCTTTCTTT; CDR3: CASRPRQGLTEAFF